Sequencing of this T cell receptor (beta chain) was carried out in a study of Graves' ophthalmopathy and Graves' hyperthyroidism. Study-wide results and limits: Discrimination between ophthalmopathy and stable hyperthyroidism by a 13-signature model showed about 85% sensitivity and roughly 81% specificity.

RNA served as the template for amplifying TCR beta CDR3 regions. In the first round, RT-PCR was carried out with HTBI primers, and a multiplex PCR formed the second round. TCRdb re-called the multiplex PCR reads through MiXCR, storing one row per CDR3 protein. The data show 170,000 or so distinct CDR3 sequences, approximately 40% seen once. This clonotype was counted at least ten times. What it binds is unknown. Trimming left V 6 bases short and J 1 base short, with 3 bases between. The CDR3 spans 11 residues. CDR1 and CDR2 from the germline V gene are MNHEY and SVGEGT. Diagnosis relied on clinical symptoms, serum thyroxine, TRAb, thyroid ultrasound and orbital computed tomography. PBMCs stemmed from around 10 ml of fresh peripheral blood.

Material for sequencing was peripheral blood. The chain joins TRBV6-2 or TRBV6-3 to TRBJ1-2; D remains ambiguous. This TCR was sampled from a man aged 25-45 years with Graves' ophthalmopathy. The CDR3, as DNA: TGTGCCAGCAGAAATAACTATGGCTACACCTTC. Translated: CASRNNYGYTF.